Only a few counts were recorded for the clone carrying this T cell receptor beta chain. The junction differs from germline at one of its ends, possibly a read error. The data originate from a study of patients and donors after allogeneic stem cell transplantation. TCRdb re-called the RT-PCR reads through MiXCR, storing one row per CDR3 protein. This table holds some 960,000 distinct CDR3 sequences, roughly 18% found once. There are 16 residues in the CDR3. Germline CDR1 and CDR2: SGHRS and YFSETQ. The clonotype originates from a human donor who was either an allogeneic HSCT recipient or a stem cell or donor lymphocyte infusion donor (not recorded which). It is not recorded whose cells these are; they may come from a transplant donor. The chain is built from TRBV5-1 and TRBJ2-7; the match to TRBD2 covers 13 bases. Sequencing input: blood, either unsorted or a sorted T cell fraction (not recorded which). CDR3 in amino acids: CASSLGLAGLSYEQYF. DNA for the CDR3: TGTGCCAGCAGTTTGGGACTAGCGGGGCTGTCCTACGAGCAGTACTTC.